Shown below are 16 T cell receptor beta chains from a single sample sequenced in a study of CD8+CD57+ T cells in acquired aplastic anemia (dated by TCRdb to the late 2010s). Data came from an Illumina HiSeq 2000. TCR beta VDJ combination and CDR3 sequence profiling used genomic DNA as the template. The public reads were run again by TCRdb, first through fastp at Q25 and then through MiXCR, and only productive beta chains were kept. A single entry per CDR3 protein holds the most common genes and DNA from its merged rows. The sample records around 500,000 distinct CDR3 sequences, around 33% of which are singletons. Together, the top ten hold 0.82% of the sample. Flow cytometry had shown CD8+CD57+ cell expansion in the patients selected for sequencing. Sequences were obtained from sorted CD4+, CD8+, or CD8+CD57+ T cells (not recorded which) from PBMCs. The source is a human donor with aplastic anemia.

The chain is built from TRBV11-1 and TRBJ1-3; no reliable D call. Looked up from germline, CDR1 is SGHAT and CDR2 is FQDESV (reference sequence). Trimming left V 1 base short and J 0 bases short, with 7 bases between. This CDR3 is 15 amino acids long. CDR3 region: CASSLVPGSGNTIYF. For the CDR3, the DNA is TGTGCCAGCAGCTTAGTACCGGGCTCTGGAAACACCATATATTTT.

This clonotype was seen repeatedly, ten times or more. The genes are TRBV2 and TRBJ2-3; 8 nucleotides align to TRBD2. V was pared by 4 bases and J by 2 bases, with 5 bases of the junction left unmatched. The CDR3 length is 15 residues. Germline V gene sequence: CDR1 SNHLY, CDR2 FYNNEI. CDR3 protein: CASSADSGDTDTQYF. The CDR3 DNA follows: TGTGCCAGCAGTGCGGATAGCGGGGACACAGATACGCAGTATTTT.

The table lists this clonotype with many counts. V is TRBV2 and J is TRBJ1-5, with a tentative D call TRBD1 (6 bases). From germline, CDR1 is SNHLY and CDR2 FYNNEI. Between the trimmed V and J ends, which lost 5 bases and 4 bases, there was a span of 9 bases. The CDR3 contains 13 residues. This CDR3 is CASSQRGNQPQHF. CDR3 nucleotide sequence: TGTGCCAGCAGTCAAAGGGGGAATCAGCCCCAGCATTTT. The full variable domain, in which reference TRBV2 and TRBJ1-5 provide the parts outside the CDR3, is EPEVTQTPSHQVTQMGQEVILRCVPISNHLYFYWYRQILGQKVEFLVSFYNNEISEKSEIFDDQFSVERPDGSNFTLKIRSTKLEDSAMYFCASSQRGNQPQHFGDGTRLSIL.

V is TRBV5-1 and J is TRBJ2-4; 10 bases fit TRBD2. The V gene end was trimmed by 4 bases and the J gene end by 0 bases; junction bases not matched to a gene: 7. CDR3 size: 17 residues. Germline V gives CDR1 SGHRS, CDR2 YFSETQ. The CDR3 is CASSPLAGGLAKNIQYF. The CDR3 DNA reads TGCGCCAGCAGCCCCTTAGCGGGGGGACTAGCCAAAAACATTCAGTACTTC.

At least ten counts were recorded for this clonotype. The genes are TRBV20-1 and TRBJ1-5; TRBD1 matches at 7 bases. Germline trimming cut 2 bases from V and 3 bases from J; bases unmatched to any gene: 7. Per germline, CDR1 DFQATT and CDR2 SNEGSKA (reference sequence). The CDR3 extends over 15 amino acids. The CDR3 protein is CSARSGTETNQPQHF. Here the CDR3 DNA reads TGCAGTGCTAGATCCGGGACAGAGACCAATCAGCCCCAGCATTTT.

This clonotype was seen more than once but under ten times. J is TRBJ1-5 and V is TRBV11-2; maybe TRBD1 (5 bases). Germline CDR1 reads SGHAT; CDR2 reads FQNNGV. Between the trimmed V and J ends, which lost 1 base and 3 bases, there was a span of 13 bases. The CDR3 sequence is 16 residues long. The chain's CDR3 is CASSLVGGGTNQPQHF. The CDR3, as DNA: TGTGCCAGCAGCTTAGTCGGGGGGGGGACCAATCAGCCCCAGCATTTT.

This clonotype showed up many times. This chain joins TRBV7-2 and TRBJ2-7, with D possibly being TRBD1 (6 bases). The CDR3 is 13 residues long. Germline values: CDR1 SGHTA, CDR2 FQGNSA. Trimming removed 4 bases at V and 4 bases at J, with 11 bases between. CDR3 protein: CASSSGQTYEQYF. The CDR3 DNA sequence: TGTGCCAGCAGCTCCGGACAGACTTACGAGCAGTACTTC.

This clonotype was detected a few times. This may be a read error: a much more frequent sequence differs by one nucleotide. The V and J genes are TRBV29-1 and TRBJ2-5; 8 nucleotides agree with TRBD2. V lost 4 bases and J lost 4; bases outside the gene matches: 5. The CDR3 consists of 13 residues. The germline gives CDR1 SQVTM, CDR2 ANQGSEA. As DNA, the CDR3 is TGCAGCGTTGGCGGGGGGCTAGGAGAGACCCAGTACTTC. This encodes CSVGGGLGETQYF.

The table lists this clonotype with a few counts. The rearrangement links TRBV15 to TRBJ2-5; 8 nucleotides line up with TRBD1. Germline trimming cut 3 bases from V and 1 base from J; bases unmatched to any gene: 4. The V gene's germline CDR1 is LNHNV and CDR2 YYDKDF (reference sequence). The CDR3 sequence is 15 residues long. The CDR3 here is CATSRDRVRQETQYF. CDR3 nucleotide sequence: TGTGCCACCAGCAGGGACAGGGTTCGCCAAGAGACCCAGTACTTC.

The rearrangement links TRBV6-2 or TRBV6-3 to TRBJ1-1; no clear D. Germline CDR1 and CDR2: MNHEY and SVGEGT. This CDR3 contains 15 residues. V was pared by 6 bases and J by 6 bases, with 20 bases between. The CDR3 loop reads CASSSRVWQMPEAFF. CDR3 nucleotide sequence: TGTGCCAGCAGCTCGCGTGTTTGGCAGATGCCTGAAGCTTTCTTT.

This clonotype was observed a single time. V gene TRBV5-6 combines with J gene TRBJ1-2; a weak D match, TRBD1 (6 bases). V was cut by 3 bases and J by 8 bases, with 17 bases left in between. Germline CDR1 and CDR2: SGHDT and YYEEEE. The CDR3 consists of 14 residues. CDR3 DNA sequence: TGTGCCAGCAGCTCCTTTGCAGGGGAGGGAGGCTACACCTTC. This gives the protein CASSSFAGEGGYTF.

The rearrangement links TRBV7-3 to TRBJ2-1; 10 bases agree with TRBD2. Germline V CDR1 and CDR2: SGHTA, FQGTGA. The CDR3 consists of 20 residues. V lost 1 base, J lost 1 base, and 13 bases stayed unmatched. CDR3 in amino acids: CASSLMSGLAGELSYNEQFF. The CDR3 DNA is TGTGCCAGCAGCTTAATGTCTGGGCTAGCGGGGGAGCTATCCTACAATGAGCAGTTCTTC.

The chain carries TRBV20-1 and TRBJ2-7; 12 bases match TRBD2. J was trimmed by 5 bases and V by 6 bases; bases with no gene match: 8. CDR3 length equals 14 residues. In germline, CDR1 is DFQATT, CDR2 SNEGSKA (reference sequence). CDR3: CSARDTSGRHEQYF. The CDR3, as DNA: TGCAGTGCCAGGGATACTAGCGGGAGGCACGAGCAGTACTTC.

This clonotype was detected a few times. J is TRBJ2-7 and V is TRBV5-1; maybe TRBD1 (6 bases). The CDR3 is 13 residues long. V lost 6 bases and J lost 1, with 11 bases in between. Germline CDR1 reads SGHRS; CDR2 reads YFSETQ. The CDR3 nucleotides read TGCGCCAGCACCGAGACAGGATCCTACGAGCAGTACTTC. Translated: CASTETGSYEQYF.

This clonotype occurred many times. The chain has TRBV7-2 and TRBJ1-2; D is uncertain. Germline V gives CDR1 SGHTA, CDR2 FQGNSA. The CDR3 has 14 residues. The ends were cut back, 5 bases at V and 5 bases at J, with 15 bases in the middle. The CDR3 loop is CASSREWQSYGYTF. Written as DNA, the CDR3 is TGTGCCAGCAGCAGAGAGTGGCAGAGTTATGGCTACACCTTC.

In DNA, the CDR3 is TGTGCCAGCAGTTTTAGGCGGAGGAACACTGAAGCTTTCTTT. Its protein product is CASSFRRRNTEAFF. J is TRBJ1-1 and V is TRBV6-1; D uncertain. The V end lost 5 bases, the J end lost 1 base, and 11 bases lay between the germline ends. Germline CDR1 MNHNS, CDR2 SASEGT. This CDR3 contains 14 residues.